The 30 T cell receptor beta chains listed next were all sequenced from one sample in a study of shared clonotypes between healthy human individuals. Measured with immunoSEQ multiplex PCR; TCRdb has only the in-frame clones, and not every one. This sample has about 2.3 million clones; 80% to 95% occur once, and the top ten carry around 0.38%. Sequenced input: naive CD4+ T cells from PBMCs. Subset reported: CD45RA+ positively selected. The receptors derive from a man in his late teens or twenties in good health. Some clones in this sample may be carry-over from other donors' samples.

The chain joins TRBV4-1 to TRBJ2-3; tentative D call: TRBD1 (6 bases). V was shortened by 6 bases and J by 2 bases, with 15 bases between the two germline ends. Germline V gene lookup returns CDR1 MGHRA and CDR2 YSYEKL. CDR3 size: 15 residues. The CDR3 sequence is CASRAARGDTDTQYF. As DNA, the CDR3 is TGCGCCAGCAGGGCCGCCAGGGGTGACACAGATACGCAGTATTTT.

The chain employs TRBV7-2 and TRBJ1-2; the D is unclear. The V gene lost 1 base and the J gene lost 7 bases, with 13 bases spanning the gap. Per the germline V gene, CDR1 is SGHTA and CDR2 is FQGNSA. This CDR3 is built from 14 residues. CDR3 nucleotide sequence: TGTGCCAGCAGCTTAGTGGCGGGAGATCTTGGCTACACCTTC. It codes for CASSLVAGDLGYTF.

The chain carries TRBV28 and TRBJ2-2, with D perhaps being TRBD1 or TRBD2 (5 bases each). V lost 6 bases and J 4 bases, leaving 12 bases between the germline ends. The CDR3 length is 14 residues. Germline CDR1 reads MDHEN; CDR2 reads SYDVKM. The chain's CDR3 is CASSPGPGTGELFF. In nucleotides, the CDR3 is TGTGCCAGCAGCCCGGGGCCGGGCACCGGGGAGCTGTTTTTT. The full variable domain, its missing parts supplied by reference TRBV28 and TRBJ2-2, is DVKVTQSSRYLVKRTGEKVFLECVQDMDHENMFWYRQDPGLGLRLIYFSYDVKMKEKGDIPEGYSVSREKKERFSLILESASTNQTSMYLCASSPGPGTGELFFGEGSRLTVL.

This clone was observed once. The V call is TRBV4-1, the J call TRBJ2-7, with 9 nucleotides matching TRBD2. The CDR3 totals 15 residues. Germline V gene sequence: CDR1 MGHRA, CDR2 YSYEKL. The V and J ends lost 4 bases and 3 bases, in that order; junction bases with no gene match: 7. The CDR3 spells CASSPTSAGGYEQYF. The DNA of the CDR3 is TGCGCCAGCAGCCCCACCTCAGCGGGAGGCTACGAGCAGTACTTC.

The chain recombines TRBV5-1 with TRBJ2-1, with TRBD2 matching over 10 bases. CDR1 and CDR2 (germline): SGHRS, YFSETQ. This CDR3 is built from 15 residues. J lost 5 bases, V lost 5 bases, and 7 bases had no gene match. The CDR3 DNA sequence: TGCGCCAGCAGGATAGCGGGAGGCAAAAACAATGAGCAGTTCTTC. This sequence encodes CASRIAGGKNNEQFF.

About this clone itself: Other nucleotide sequences from this sample produce the same CDR3. The chain couples TRBV2 to TRBJ1-1; the D gene is possibly TRBD1 (5 bases). This CDR3 comprises 13 residues. Germline V gene sequence: CDR1 SNHLY, CDR2 FYNNEI. V lost 6 bases and J lost 1, with 9 bases in between. The CDR3 loop reads CASSGQGNTEAFF. In DNA, the CDR3 is TGTGCCAGCAGCGGCCAGGGGAACACTGAAGCTTTCTTT.

This chain joins TRBV9 and TRBJ2-2, with D unclear. Germline loops: CDR1 SGDLS, CDR2 YYNGEE. V dropped 0 bases and J dropped 6 bases, with 6 bases sitting between them. The CDR3 spans 13 residues. The CDR3 is CASSVVSPGELFF. CDR3 DNA sequence: TGTGCCAGCAGCGTAGTGTCTCCCGGGGAGCTGTTTTTT.

This clone was seen a handful of times. The chain joins TRBV5-4 to TRBJ1-2; D not certain. The CDR3 is made up of 13 amino acids. CDR1 is SGHNT and CDR2 is YYREEE in the germline V gene (reference sequence). V was shortened by 4 bases and J by 4 bases, with 11 bases between the two germline ends. The CDR3 loop is CASSHRAPYGYTF. Here the CDR3 DNA reads TGTGCCAGCAGCCACCGGGCTCCCTATGGCTACACCTTC.

The gene calls are TRBV7-2 and TRBJ1-4; tentatively, D is TRBD1 (6 bases). Germline values: CDR1 SGHTA, CDR2 FQGNSA. Between the trimmed V and J ends, which lost 6 bases and 5 bases, there was a span of 13 bases. This CDR3 comprises 14 residues. Written as DNA, the CDR3 is TGTGCCAGCAGTCGCGACAGGTGGAATGAAAAACTGTTTTTT. Protein: CASSRDRWNEKLFF.

The chain has TRBV30 and TRBJ2-7; the match to TRBD1 covers 7 bases. The trim removed 3 bases at V and 7 bases at J, leaving 9 bases unmatched. Germline values: CDR1 GTSNPN, CDR2 SVGIG (reference sequence). The CDR3 length is 13 residues. DNA of the CDR3: TGTGCCTGGAGCGGAGACAGGGCTCGGGAGCAGTACTTC. Protein: CAWSGDRAREQYF.

The J gene is TRBJ1-2, the V gene TRBV9; 10 nucleotides agree with TRBD1. CDR1 SGDLS and CDR2 YYNGEE come from the germline V gene. CDR3 length: 17 amino acids. V dropped 4 bases and J dropped 4; count of bases not matched to a gene: 13. Here the CDR3 DNA reads TGTGCCAGCAGCACGCGCCTGGGACAGGGGAGTAGCTATGGCTACACCTTC. Translated, it gives CASSTRLGQGSSYGYTF.

The chain links TRBV7-6 to TRBJ1-1; D is unresolved. Germline assignment: CDR1 SGHVS and CDR2 FNYEAQ. The V and J ends lost 4 bases and 4 bases respectively, with 7 bases between them. This CDR3 has 12 amino acids. The CDR3 protein is CASSSMTTEAFF. DNA of the CDR3: TGTGCCAGCAGCTCAATGACCACTGAAGCTTTCTTT.

This chain links TRBV27 with TRBJ2-5; 7 positions agree with TRBD2. This CDR3 spans 15 amino acids. Trimming removed 7 bases from V and 5 bases from J; junction bases left unmatched: 13. Germline V gene sequence: CDR1 MNHEY, CDR2 SMNVEV (reference sequence). The CDR3 loop reads CASNPSAGREETQYF. The CDR3 DNA follows: TGTGCCAGCAACCCATCGGCAGGGCGGGAGGAGACCCAGTACTTC.

As concerns this clone: Sequence at one end of the junction differs from germline and may be a read error. The same CDR3 arises from other DNA sequences in this sample as well. V usage is TRBV7-9 and J usage is TRBJ2-6; possibly TRBD2 for D (5 bases). There are 14 residues in the CDR3. Germline values: CDR1 SEHNR, CDR2 FQNEAQ (reference sequence). The CDR3: CASSGRSGANVLTF. The CDR3 DNA reads as TGCGCCAGCAGCGGACGGTCTGGGGCCAACGTCCTGACTTTC.

This clone was detected once. V and J are TRBV28 and TRBJ1-2; perhaps TRBD1 as D (6 bases). V lost 3 bases to trimming and J lost 0 bases, with 11 bases between them. The CDR3 runs 15 residues. CDR1 and CDR2 from the germline V gene are MDHEN and SYDVKM. CDR3 loop: CASSFYDRPNYGYTF. In DNA form, the CDR3 reads TGTGCCAGCAGTTTTTACGACAGGCCTAACTATGGCTACACCTTC.

The chain carries TRBV9 and TRBJ1-5; D possibly corresponds to TRBD1 (6 bases). CDR3 length: 14 amino acids. Trimming pared 4 bases from V and 5 bases from J, leaving 13 bases between. CDR1 SGDLS and CDR2 YYNGEE come from the germline V gene. The CDR3 loop reads CASSPRTDDQPQHF. CDR3 nucleotide sequence: TGTGCCAGCAGCCCCCGGACAGATGATCAGCCCCAGCATTTT.

The V and J genes are TRBV9 and TRBJ1-1; no reliable D call. The V end lost 2 bases, the J end lost 11 bases, and 16 bases lay between the germline ends. Germline CDR1 and CDR2: SGDLS and YYNGEE. The CDR3 loop spans 13 amino acids. DNA for the CDR3: TGTGCCAGCAGCGTGGGGTGGAGTAGTTCGGCTTTCTTT. It specifies CASSVGWSSSAFF.

A word on this clone: At the DNA level, this CDR3 is encoded by other sequences in the same sample as well. The chain joins TRBV5-1 to TRBJ2-5; D is uncertain. CDR3 length: 11 amino acids. Between the trimmed V and J ends, which lost 0 bases and 5 bases, there was a span of 2 bases. Germline assignment: CDR1 SGHRS and CDR2 YFSETQ. This chain's CDR3 is CASSLVETQYF. The CDR3, as DNA: TGCGCCAGCAGCTTGGTGGAGACCCAGTACTTC.

J is TRBJ2-5 and V is TRBV27; 9 nucleotides agree with TRBD1. This CDR3 has 17 residues. CDR1 and CDR2 from the germline V gene are MNHEY and SMNVEV (reference sequence). With V trimmed by 5 bases and J by 2 bases, 12 bases remained unmatched. The CDR3 reads CASSQLSGTGIQETQYF. Written as DNA, the CDR3 is TGTGCCAGCAGTCAGTTGTCCGGGACAGGGATACAAGAGACCCAGTACTTC.

As regards this clone: The junction and the germline gene differ at one end; a read error may be behind it. The chain uses TRBV7-6 and TRBJ2-2; TRBD2 agrees at 10 bases. CDR1 and CDR2 from the germline V gene are SGHVS and FNYEAQ. This CDR3 is built from 17 residues. The CDR3 reads CASSVAGGLLNTGELFF. The CDR3 nucleotides read TGTGCCAGCAGCGTAGCGGGAGGCCTCTTGAACACCGGGGAGCTGTTTTTT.

This chain joins TRBV27 and TRBJ2-7; D unclear. This CDR3 is 15 amino acids long. Trimming left V 0 bases short and J 2 bases short, with 11 bases between. CDR1 is MNHEY and CDR2 is SMNVEV in the germline V gene (reference sequence). The CDR3 DNA follows: TGTGCCAGCAGTTTATCGGCCGAACCCACCTACGAGCAGTACTTC. Translation gives CASSLSAEPTYEQYF.

The chain has TRBV14 and TRBJ1-5; D call uncertain. Trimming stripped 4 bases from V and 3 bases from J, with 7 bases between. This CDR3 is 13 amino acids long. Germline lookup yields CDR1 SGHDN and CDR2 FVKESK. In nucleotides, the CDR3 is TGTGCCAGCAGCCTAGGGTCCAATCAGCCCCAGCATTTT. It translates to CASSLGSNQPQHF.

The chain combines TRBV2 with TRBJ2-1; 8 bases agree with TRBD1. The length of the CDR3 is 15 residues. Losses at the gene ends were 10 bases for V and 4 bases for J; bases not matched to a gene: 12. Germline loops: CDR1 SNHLY, CDR2 FYNNEI. CDR3 sequence (DNA): TGTGCCATCAACCCGGCAGGGGACAGGTACAATGAGCAGTTCTTC. This encodes CAINPAGDRYNEQFF. Full variable domain (rest looked up from reference TRBV2 and TRBJ2-1): EPEVTQTPSHQVTQMGQEVILRCVPISNHLYFYWYRQILGQKVEFLVSFYNNEISEKSEIFDDQFSVERPDGSNFTLKIRSTKLEDSAMYFCAINPAGDRYNEQFFGPGTRLTVL.

The rearrangement joins TRBV18 to TRBJ2-1; 11 bases map to TRBD2. Germline V gene data show CDR1 as KGHSH and CDR2 as LQKENI. The V segment lost 3 bases and the J segment 5 bases; nucleotides outside the gene matches: 9. The CDR3 spans 17 residues. The CDR3 nucleotides are TGTGCCAGCTCACCCCGAACTAGCGGGGGAGGAAACAATGAGCAGTTCTTC. This codes for CASSPRTSGGGNNEQFF.

In the case of this clone: Other DNA sequences in the same sample also yield this CDR3. CDR3 sequence: CASSLGVGVETQYF. DNA for the CDR3: TGTGCCAGCAGCTTAGGGGTTGGGGTCGAGACCCAGTACTTC. V usage is TRBV11-2 and J usage is TRBJ2-5; D is unresolved. Trimming took 1 base from V and 5 from J, leaving 11 bases between them. Germline CDR1 is SGHAT and CDR2 is FQNNGV. The CDR3 is 14 amino acids.

V gene TRBV10-3 combines with J gene TRBJ1-5, with unresolved D. Germline assignment: CDR1 ENHRY and CDR2 SYGVKD. The CDR3 length is 15 residues. Trimming took 6 bases from V and 1 from J, leaving 13 bases between them. This chain's CDR3 is CAIRVPAGSNQPQHF. The CDR3 DNA sequence: TGTGCCATCAGAGTACCGGCGGGAAGCAATCAGCCCCAGCATTTT.

V and J are TRBV6-5 and TRBJ2-1; 9 bases line up with TRBD1. The J segment lost 9 bases and the V segment lost 0 bases, leaving 9 bases of the junction unmatched. Per germline, CDR1 MNHEY and CDR2 SVGAGI. The CDR3 loop spans 16 amino acids. The chain's CDR3 is CASSYSPGQGGVEQFF. Written as DNA, the CDR3 is TGTGCCAGCAGTTACTCCCCGGGACAGGGAGGGGTTGAGCAGTTCTTC.

The table lists this clone with a count of one. This rearrangement joins TRBV18 to TRBJ2-2, with unresolved D. V was clipped by 2 bases and J by 0 bases, with 7 bases between them. This CDR3 comprises 15 residues. The germline V gene has CDR1 KGHSH and CDR2 LQKENI. In nucleotides, the CDR3 is TGTGCCAGCTCACCAGAGACCGCGAACACCGGGGAGCTGTTTTTT. Encoded protein: CASSPETANTGELFF. The full variable domain, in which reference TRBV18 and TRBJ2-2 provide the parts outside the CDR3, is NAGVMQNPRHLVRRRGQEARLRCSPMKGHSHVYWYRQLPEEGLKFMVYLQKENIIDESGMPKERFSAEFPKEGPSILRIQQVVRGDSAAYFCASSPETANTGELFFGEGSRLTVL.

The chain recombines TRBV5-4 with TRBJ2-3; D call uncertain. With 1 base removed from V and 1 base from J, the gap between germline ends came to 7 bases. CDR1 SGHNT and CDR2 YYREEE come from the germline V gene (reference sequence). The CDR3 spans 14 residues. The CDR3 loop reads CASSLNSRTDTQYF. In DNA form, the CDR3 reads TGTGCCAGCAGCTTGAACAGTCGCACAGATACGCAGTATTTT.

The chain carries TRBV11-3 and TRBJ2-7; D unresolved. The germline gives CDR1 SGHNT, CDR2 YENEEA. Trimming cost V 5 bases and J 7 bases, with 18 bases left between them. This CDR3 region has 14 residues. This CDR3 reads CASSTSDGLGEQYF. The CDR3 bases are TGTGCCAGCAGCACTTCGGACGGGCTCGGTGAGCAGTACTTC.